The sequence of this T cell receptor beta chain was determined in a study of cytomegalovirus exposure and HLA in healthy donors. A multiplex PCR was run with 60 Vbeta primers and 13 Jbeta primers. Original processing notes: The count from a later analysis was 65 million to 90 million unique TCR beta chains, around 11 million of them shared. Generated by immunoSEQ multiplex PCR, the TCRdb table keeps only in-frame clones and is missing some. That table furnishes V, J and clone size, whereas the DNA furnished D and trimming. This table has more than 140,000 clones, over 75% appearing once. Study-level results: With further analysis later on, most CMV-associated TCR beta chains appeared HLA-restricted.

The CDR3 loop spans 13 amino acids. Germline loops: CDR1 SGDLS, CDR2 YYNGEE. Germline trimming cut 0 bases from V and 6 bases from J; bases unmatched to any gene: 2. Worth noting for this clone: Its antigen is not known.

The sequencing input was PBMCs. The chain has TRBV9 and TRBJ1-1; TRBD1 matches 7 bases. This TCR was recovered from a young man in good health and CMV-seropositive. The CDR3 sequence: CASSVDTGAEAFF. For the CDR3, the DNA is TGTGCCAGCAGCGTAGACACAGGGGCTGAAGCTTTCTTT. The whole variable domain, remainder taken from reference TRBV9 and TRBJ1-1, is DSGVTQTPKHLITATGQRVTLRCSPRSGDLSVYWYQQSLDQGLQFLIQYYNGEERAKGNILERFSAQQFPDLHSELNLSSLELGDSALYFCASSVDTGAEAFFGQGTRLTVV.